This T cell receptor (beta chain) was captured by sequencing in a study of cytomegalovirus exposure and HLA in healthy donors. Study outcomes and limitations: Across donors, presence/absence analyses took sequencing depth to be roughly uniform.

Per the germline V gene, CDR1 is SEHNR and CDR2 is FQNEAQ (reference sequence). V lost 4 bases and J lost 0, with 8 bases in between. This CDR3 is 14 amino acids long. Worth noting for this clone: The antigen is undetermined.

Use of 60 Vbeta and 13 Jbeta primers characterized the PCR. Per the original data handling: An analysis performed later counted about 80 million unique TCR beta chains (around 10 million of them shared). The method was immunoSEQ multiplex PCR; TCRdb's version includes in-frame clones alone and lacks a portion of them. V and J calls and clone size are as listed in that table; D and trimming were resolved from the DNA. This sample carries 200,000 to 250,000 clones, over 65% of them seen once, and the ten largest clones take roughly 2.5%. The TCR was taken from a woman aged 60 to 75 in good health and CMV-seropositive. Sequencing used PBMCs. This sequence joins TRBV7-9 and TRBJ2-3, with D perhaps TRBD1 (6 bases). CDR3 bases: TGTGCCAGCAGCTCACAGGGTAGCACAGATACGCAGTATTTT. Translating gives CASSSQGSTDTQYF. Using reference TRBV7-9 and TRBJ2-3 for the parts outside the CDR3, the full variable domain is DTGVSQNPRHKITKRGQNVTFRCDPISEHNRLYWYRQTLGQGPEFLTYFQNEAQLEKSRLLSDRFSAERPKGSFSTLEIQRTEQGDSAMYLCASSSQGSTDTQYFGPGTRLTVL.